These 16 T cell receptor beta chains share one sample of origin, sequenced in a study of cytomegalovirus exposure and HLA in healthy donors. This PCR relied on a set of 60 Vbeta primers and 13 Jbeta primers. Generated by immunoSEQ multiplex PCR, the TCRdb table keeps only in-frame clones and is missing some. The repertoire includes 95,000 to 150,000 clones, under 70% of them detected once, and approximately 1.5% sits in the top ten. Material for sequencing was PBMCs. The receptors shown here come from a young man in good health and CMV-seronegative.

The V gene is TRBV2, the J gene TRBJ1-1; tentative D call: TRBD1 (5 bases). The V gene lost 2 bases and the J gene lost 0 bases, with 7 bases spanning the gap. The germline gives CDR1 SNHLY, CDR2 FYNNEI. The length of the CDR3 is 14 residues. DNA of the CDR3: TGTGCCAGCAGTGAAAACAGGTTGAACACTGAAGCTTTCTTT. Protein product: CASSENRLNTEAFF. The full variable domain, its missing parts supplied by reference TRBV2 and TRBJ1-1, is EPEVTQTPSHQVTQMGQEVILRCVPISNHLYFYWYRQILGQKVEFLVSFYNNEISEKSEIFDDQFSVERPDGSNFTLKIRSTKLEDSAMYFCASSENRLNTEAFFGQGTRLTVV.

V usage is TRBV6-5 and J usage is TRBJ1-2; TRBD1 is a possible D gene (6 bases). The CDR3 consists of 13 residues. V lost 6 bases to trimming and J lost 5 bases, with 13 bases between them. In germline, CDR1 is MNHEY, CDR2 SVGAGI. The CDR3 loop is CASSFGQYYGYTF. Written as DNA, the CDR3 is TGTGCCAGCAGCTTCGGACAGTATTATGGCTACACCTTC.

CDR3 sequence (DNA): TGTGCCAGCAGCTTAATCGGACTCAACTATGGCTACACCTTC. It is translated as CASSLIGLNYGYTF. J is TRBJ1-2 and V is TRBV13; D uncertain. The CDR3 has 14 amino acids. The V end was cut by 2 bases, the J end by 2 bases, with 9 bases between. The germline CDR1 and CDR2 sequences are PRHDT and FYEKMQ (reference sequence).

The rearrangement joins TRBV25-1 to TRBJ2-3, with D perhaps TRBD1 (6 bases). The length of the CDR3 is 14 residues. Trimming pared 3 bases from V and 4 bases from J, leaving 11 bases between. Germline V CDR1 and CDR2: MGHDK, SYGVNS. CDR3 DNA sequence: TGTGCCAGCAGTGACCCAACAGGGTCAGATACGCAGTATTTT. Protein: CASSDPTGSDTQYF.

The chain combines TRBV5-4 with TRBJ2-7; TRBD1 matches at 10 bases. Germline CDR1 reads SGHNT; CDR2 reads YYREEE (reference sequence). J gave up 3 bases and V 4 bases, and 7 bases lay outside the gene matches. The CDR3 extends over 15 amino acids. CDR3 amino acids: CASSQTGTGDYEQYF. The CDR3, as DNA: TGTGCCAGCAGCCAAACCGGGACAGGGGACTACGAGCAGTACTTC. Variable domain in full (rest from reference TRBV5-4 and TRBJ2-7): ETGVTQSPTHLIKTRGQQVTLRCSSQSGHNTVSWYQQALGQGPQFIFQYYREEENGRGNFPPRFSGLQFPNYSSELNVNALELDDSALYLCASSQTGTGDYEQYFGPGTRLTVT.

The chain is built from TRBV7-9 and TRBJ2-7; TRBD1 is a possible D gene (5 bases). Trimming shortened V by 4 bases and J by 0 bases, and 19 bases separated the two germline ends. This CDR3 has 17 residues. CDR1 SEHNR and CDR2 FQNEAQ come from the germline V gene (reference sequence). CDR3 DNA sequence: TGTGCCAGCAGCTCGCGACAGTCCACCTTAAGCTCCTACGAGCAGTACTTC. This codes for CASSSRQSTLSSYEQYF.

V usage is TRBV6-5 and J usage is TRBJ1-2; D is undetermined. The length of the CDR3 is 11 residues. Germline loops: CDR1 MNHEY, CDR2 SVGAGI. Trimming removed 5 bases from V and 5 bases from J, with 6 bases in between. The CDR3 here is CASSGGYGYTF. The CDR3 DNA follows: TGTGCCAGCAGTGGAGGGTATGGCTACACCTTC.

The V gene is TRBV30, the J gene TRBJ2-4, with D possibly TRBD1 on 7 matching bases. Germline CDR1 is GTSNPN and CDR2 is SVGIG (reference sequence). The V and J ends lost 0 bases and 7 bases respectively, with 10 bases between them. This CDR3 has 13 residues. The CDR3 region has the DNA TGTGCCTGGAGTGTTGGAGGGGGCAACATTCAGTACTTC. Encoded protein: CAWSVGGGNIQYF.

This clone was found once. CDR3 DNA sequence: TGTGCCAGCAGCACTCGGTCGGCCCTAGCGGGGGTTCGCCTGGGGGAGCTGTTTTTT. Amino acid sequence: CASSTRSALAGVRLGELFF. The chain employs TRBV7-9 and TRBJ2-2, with 10 bases fitting TRBD2. Per the germline V gene, CDR1 is SEHNR and CDR2 is FQNEAQ (reference sequence). J lost 8 bases, V lost 5 bases, and 20 bases had no gene match. The CDR3 loop spans 19 amino acids.

This clone was found a few times. The V and J genes are TRBV28 and TRBJ1-5, with a weak D call TRBD1 (5 bases). Trimming left V 6 bases short and J 0 bases short, with 12 bases between. Looked up from germline, CDR1 is MDHEN and CDR2 is SYDVKM. CDR3 length equals 15 residues. Here the CDR3 reads CASSLAGPSNQPQHF. CDR3 coding DNA: TGTGCCAGCAGCTTGGCGGGGCCTAGCAATCAGCCCCAGCATTTT.

The table lists this clone with a few counts. The chain is built from TRBV6-1 and TRBJ1-5, with a possible D match to TRBD1 (5 bases). V lost 6 bases to trimming and J lost 4 bases, with 10 bases between them. CDR1 is MNHNS and CDR2 is SASEGT in the germline V gene. This CDR3 has 13 residues. The DNA for the CDR3 is TGTGCCAGCAGGCGGACATGGAATCAGCCCCAGCATTTT. Translation: CASRRTWNQPQHF.

Only a few counts were recorded for this clone. J is TRBJ2-1 and V is TRBV4-3; TRBD2 matches 9 bases. There are 16 residues in the CDR3. CDR1 LGHNA and CDR2 YSLEER come from the germline V gene. V trimming: 4 bases; J trimming: 7 bases; junction bases outside the gene matches: 11. The CDR3 DNA follows: TGCGCCAGCAGCCGCTCTCGAGCGGGAGGAGGGAATGAGCAGTTCTTC. Protein product: CASSRSRAGGGNEQFF.

This chain joins TRBV4-1 and TRBJ2-1, with a possible D match to TRBD2 (5 bases). CDR1 is MGHRA, CDR2 YSYEKL, per germline. V lost 1 base and J 8 bases, leaving 9 bases between the germline ends. CDR3 length equals 13 residues. CDR3 protein: CASSQVGVDEQFF. CDR3 in DNA: TGCGCCAGCAGCCAAGTGGGAGTGGATGAGCAGTTCTTC.

The table lists this clone with a few counts. This specimen includes other DNA sequences encoding the same CDR3. The CDR3: CAWSTGSEAFF. The CDR3 coding sequence is TGTGCCTGGAGTACGGGATCCGAAGCTTTCTTT. The rearrangement links TRBV30 to TRBJ1-1, with D unresolved. V was cut by 2 bases and J by 8 bases, with 9 bases left in between. The CDR3 is 11 residues long. CDR1 GTSNPN and CDR2 SVGIG come from the germline V gene (reference sequence).

This clone appeared a single time. V is TRBV6-5 and J is TRBJ1-5, with unresolved D. The V and J ends lost 7 bases and 1 base respectively, with 8 bases between them. Germline CDR1 and CDR2: MNHEY and SVGAGI. The CDR3 is made up of 13 amino acids. Here the CDR3 DNA reads TGTGCCAGCAAAGGCAGGAGCAATCAGCCCCAGCATTTT. Residues: CASKGRSNQPQHF.

The chain carries TRBV6-1 and TRBJ1-4, with TRBD1 matching over 9 bases. Germline V lookup: CDR1 MNHNS, CDR2 SASEGT. The CDR3 extends over 15 amino acids. V lost 6 bases to trimming and J lost 4 bases; unmatched junction nucleotides: 6. The CDR3 region is CASSLGQGHNEKLFF. The DNA of the CDR3 is TGTGCCAGCAGCTTAGGACAGGGGCATAATGAAAAACTGTTTTTT.